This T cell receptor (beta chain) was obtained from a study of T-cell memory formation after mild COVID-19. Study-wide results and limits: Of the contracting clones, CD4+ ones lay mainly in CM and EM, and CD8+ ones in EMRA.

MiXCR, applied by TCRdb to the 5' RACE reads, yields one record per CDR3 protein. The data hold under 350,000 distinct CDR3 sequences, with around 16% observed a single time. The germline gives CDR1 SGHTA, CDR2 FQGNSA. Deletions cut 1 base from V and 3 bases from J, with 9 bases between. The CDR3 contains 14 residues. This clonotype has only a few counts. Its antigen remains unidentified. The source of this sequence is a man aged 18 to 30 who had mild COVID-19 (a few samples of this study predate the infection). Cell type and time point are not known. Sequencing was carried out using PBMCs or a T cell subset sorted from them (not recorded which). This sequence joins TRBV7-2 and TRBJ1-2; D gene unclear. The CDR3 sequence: CASSLVTLDYGYTF. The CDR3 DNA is TGTGCCAGCAGCTTAGTCACCTTAGACTATGGCTACACCTTC.